The 16 T cell receptor beta chains below come from one sample, sequenced in a study of Graves' ophthalmopathy and Graves' hyperthyroidism. The TCR beta CDR3 regions underwent amplification from RNA transcripts. Investigators did first-round RT-PCR with HTBI primers, then second-round multiplex PCR. MiXCR, applied by TCRdb to the multiplex PCR reads, yields one record per CDR3 protein. The data contain 500,000 to 700,000 distinct CDR3 sequences, 22% of them seen just once; the ten biggest clones take up approximately 7%. Specimen: peripheral blood. These receptors came from a woman younger than 30 with stable Graves' hyperthyroidism. Some clones in this sample may be carry-over from other donors' samples.

This clonotype was observed at least ten times. The chain recombines TRBV12-3 or TRBV12-4 with TRBJ1-6; maybe TRBD1 (6 bases). The CDR3 runs 15 residues. Trimming took 7 bases from V and 5 from J, leaving 15 bases between them. CDR3 loop: CASTLGGQNNSPLHF. The CDR3 DNA follows: TGTGCCAGCACCCTCGGCGGACAGAATAATTCACCCCTCCACTTT.

This clonotype was counted many times. This chain connects TRBV6-1 to TRBJ2-7; D may be TRBD2 (6 bases). V was cut by 2 bases and J by 3 bases, with 17 bases left in between. Germline CDR1 MNHNS, CDR2 SASEGT. This CDR3 has 16 amino acids. CDR3 DNA: TGTGCCAGCAGTGAAATGGGGCCGGGAGTGCTCTACGAGCAGTACTTC. This encodes CASSEMGPGVLYEQYF.

At least ten counts were recorded for this clonotype. The genes are TRBV18 and TRBJ1-1; 8 bases match TRBD1. Looked up from germline, CDR1 is KGHSH and CDR2 is LQKENI. The length of the CDR3 is 13 residues. J gave up 9 bases and V 0 bases, and 3 bases lay outside the gene matches. As DNA, the CDR3 is TGTGCCAGCTCACCACCGACAGGGGTACAAGCTTTCTTT. Encoded protein: CASSPPTGVQAFF.

This clonotype was recorded at least ten times. V and J are TRBV7-9 and TRBJ1-1; 8 nucleotides agree with TRBD1. This CDR3 has 14 residues. V lost 7 bases and J lost 3; bases outside the gene matches: 7. CDR1 is SEHNR and CDR2 is FQNEAQ in the germline V gene (reference sequence). CDR3 DNA sequence: TGTGCCAGCAACCAGGGGGCCTCGTACACTGAAGCTTTCTTT. The encoded protein is CASNQGASYTEAFF.

The V call is TRBV20-1, the J call TRBJ2-6, with a tentative D call TRBD1 (5 bases). V lost 3 bases to trimming and J lost 1 base, with 7 bases between them. There are 14 residues in the CDR3. Germline V CDR1 and CDR2: DFQATT, SNEGSKA (reference sequence). In nucleotides, the CDR3 is TGCAGTGCTAGTCAGGGATCTGGGGCCAACGTCCTGACTTTC. Residues: CSASQGSGANVLTF.

This clonotype was picked up many times. The CDR3 reads CASSTGPYGYTF. The CDR3 nucleotides read TGTGCCAGCAGTACGGGCCCTTATGGCTACACCTTC. V usage is TRBV12-3 or TRBV12-4 and J usage is TRBJ1-2; no reliable D call. There are 12 residues in the CDR3. Trimming left V 5 bases short and J 5 bases short, with 9 bases between.

V gene TRBV29-1 combines with J gene TRBJ1-2; 7 nucleotides align to TRBD1. The CDR3 is 16 amino acids. CDR1 is SQVTM and CDR2 is ANQGSEA in the germline V gene. V lost 6 bases to trimming and J lost 6 bases; unmatched junction nucleotides: 19. CDR3 protein: CSVEVGTALRRDGYTF. The CDR3 nucleotides read TGCAGCGTCGAGGTCGGGACAGCCCTTCGAAGGGATGGCTACACCTTC.

J is TRBJ1-2 and V is TRBV30; no firm D call. Germline CDR1 reads GTSNPN; CDR2 reads SVGIG (reference sequence). V was trimmed by 5 bases and J by 8 bases, leaving 12 bases between them. CDR3 length: 11 residues. CDR3 protein: CAWLKVEGYTF. As DNA, the CDR3 is TGTGCCTGGCTGAAGGTGGAGGGCTACACCTTC.

This clonotype was seen repeatedly, ten times or more. The V call is TRBV11-2, the J call TRBJ1-6; 8 bases agree with TRBD1. The germline CDR1 and CDR2 sequences are SGHAT and FQNNGV. Losses at the gene ends were 1 base for V and 14 bases for J; bases not matched to a gene: 10. The CDR3 length is 15 residues. Written as DNA, the CDR3 is TGTGCCAGCAGCTTAGGGACAGGGATCCAAGTCACCCTCCACTTT. Protein: CASSLGTGIQVTLHF.

This clonotype occurred many times. CDR3 protein: CASSYSGLNTEAFF. CDR3 coding DNA: TGTGCCAGCAGTTACTCGGGTCTGAACACTGAAGCTTTCTTT. The genes are TRBV6-5 and TRBJ1-1; D call uncertain. Germline CDR1 and CDR2: MNHEY and SVGAGI. V was clipped by 0 bases and J by 0 bases, with 5 bases between them. The CDR3 sequence is 14 residues long.

The chain is built from TRBV14 and TRBJ2-6; a possible D gene is TRBD2 (5 bases). Germline V gives CDR1 SGHDN, CDR2 FVKESK. V lost 9 bases to trimming and J lost 4 bases, with 7 bases between them. The CDR3 extends over 12 amino acids. The CDR3 DNA reads TGTGCCAGTAGAGGGGGGGCCAACGTCCTGACTTTC. Its protein is CASRGGANVLTF.

This clonotype was counted ten times or more. This chain joins TRBV20-1 and TRBJ1-5, with D unclear. V was trimmed by 0 bases and J by 7 bases, leaving 13 bases between them. CDR3 length: 14 amino acids. Germline CDR1 reads DFQATT; CDR2 reads SNEGSKA (reference sequence). This CDR3 reads CSAREGSSRQPQHF. The CDR3 bases are TGCAGTGCTAGAGAGGGCAGTTCAAGGCAGCCCCAGCATTTT.

This clonotype was observed many times. The chain uses TRBV19 and TRBJ1-5; 7 nucleotides match TRBD1. The germline gives CDR1 LNHDA, CDR2 SQIVND (reference sequence). Trimming took 6 bases from V and 4 from J; bases not matched to a gene: 6. This CDR3 is built from 14 residues. The CDR3 nucleotides are TGTGCCAGTAGAGCGGGACAGTTGAATCAGCCCCAGCATTTT. Residues: CASRAGQLNQPQHF.

This chain joins TRBV28 and TRBJ2-7; 8 bases are a match to TRBD1. Per the germline V gene, CDR1 is MDHEN and CDR2 is SYDVKM. With V trimmed by 5 bases and J by 2 bases, 8 bases remained unmatched. The CDR3 has 15 amino acids. The CDR3 region is CASSDRQGFAYEQYF. CDR3 sequence (DNA): TGTGCCAGCAGTGACCGACAGGGGTTTGCCTACGAGCAGTACTTC.

This clonotype came up many times. The chain carries TRBV30 and TRBJ1-1, with D perhaps TRBD1 (6 bases). The CDR3 covers 16 residues. V shed 0 bases and J shed 1 base, with 15 bases lying between them. Germline V gene lookup returns CDR1 GTSNPN and CDR2 SVGIG (reference sequence). Written as DNA, the CDR3 is TGTGCCTGGAGTGTGGTTATAGGGACACAGAACACTGAAGCTTTCTTT. Protein: CAWSVVIGTQNTEAFF. Full variable domain (missing parts from reference TRBV30 and TRBJ1-1): SQTIHQWPATLVQPVGSPLSLECTVEGTSNPNLYWYRQAAGRGLQLLFYSVGIGQISSEVPQNLSASRPQDRQFILSSKKLLLSDSGFYLCAWSVVIGTQNTEAFFGQGTRLTVV.

The V and J genes are TRBV19 and TRBJ1-5; 9 bases match TRBD1. Per the germline V gene, CDR1 is LNHDA and CDR2 is SQIVND (reference sequence). With V trimmed by 7 bases and J by 4 bases, 8 bases remained unmatched. This CDR3 region has 15 residues. The chain's CDR3 is CASTSGTGMNQPQHF. The CDR3 nucleotides read TGTGCCAGTACCTCCGGGACAGGGATGAATCAGCCCCAGCATTTT. Based on the CDR3 plus reference TRBV19 and TRBJ1-5, the full variable domain is DGGITQSPKYLFRKEGQNVTLSCEQNLNHDAMYWYRQDPGQGLRLIYYSQIVNDFQKGDIAEGYSVSREKKESFPLTVTSAQKNPTAFYLCASTSGTGMNQPQHFGDGTRLSIL.